The 32 T cell receptor beta chains given below trace back to one sample, sequenced in a study of response to subunit inactivated influenza vaccine (dated by TCRdb to 2016 to 2019). The receptor library was made with RT-PCR. Sequencing was performed on an Illumina HiSeq 2500. The raw public reads went through TCRdb reprocessing: fastp at Q25, MiXCR clone calling, in-frame beta chains kept. Every CDR3 protein is listed once, alongside the most common genes and DNA of its rows. This sample comprises about 800,000 distinct CDR3 sequences, 21% of them detected only once. 9.5% to 13% of the sample rests with the top ten. The specimen was PBMCs from blood, collected 4 to 6 days after vaccination. The receptors stem from a man between 50 and 59 years old who received an inactivated influenza vaccine. Donor details come from another sample of the same person, matched by shared clones.

This clonotype was recorded once. This chain joins TRBV24-1 and TRBJ2-1, with 10 nucleotides matching TRBD2. CDR3 length: 14 residues. The trim removed 4 bases at V and 7 bases at J, leaving 3 bases unmatched. Germline V CDR1 and CDR2: KGHDR, SFDVKD. CDR3 in amino acids: CATSEGLASNEQFF. As DNA, the CDR3 is TGTGCCACCAGTGAGGGACTAGCGTCGAATGAGCAGTTCTTC.

The rearrangement links TRBV6-1 to TRBJ2-1; 11 bases fit TRBD1. Germline V lookup: CDR1 MNHNS, CDR2 SASEGT. The CDR3 is 16 amino acids. Trimming took 6 bases from V and 3 from J; bases not matched to a gene: 7. The CDR3 bases are TGTGCCAGCAGCCCCACCGGGACAGGGGGCTACAATGAGCAGTTCTTC. Translating it yields CASSPTGTGGYNEQFF.

This chain joins TRBV4-3 and TRBJ2-7; the D is unclear. CDR1 is LGHNA and CDR2 is YSLEER in the germline V gene. The CDR3 consists of 13 residues. The V gene lost 1 base and the J gene lost 7 bases, with 11 bases spanning the gap. In DNA form, the CDR3 reads TGCGCCAGCAGCCAAGTCGAGAGAGCTGAGCAGTACTTC. This gives the protein CASSQVERAEQYF.

This clonotype was seen a handful of times. The chain recombines TRBV5-1 with TRBJ2-3; the match to TRBD2 covers 10 bases. The CDR3 loop spans 22 amino acids. With V trimmed by 2 bases and J by 0 bases, 21 bases remained unmatched. In germline, CDR1 is SGHRS, CDR2 YFSETQ. CDR3 loop: CASSFPIETTTSGRPSTDTQYF. The CDR3 DNA follows: TGCGCCAGCAGCTTCCCTATCGAGACAACGACTAGCGGGCGCCCTAGCACAGATACGCAGTATTTT.

The rearrangement links TRBV11-2 to TRBJ2-5; TRBD1 matches 8 bases. The CDR3 runs 13 residues. CDR1 and CDR2 (germline): SGHAT, FQNNGV. The trim removed 2 bases at V and 5 bases at J, leaving 1 base unmatched. CDR3 DNA: TGTGCCAGCAGCTTACACAGGGGGGAGACCCAGTACTTC. It is translated as CASSLHRGETQYF.

This clonotype was picked up many times. The V gene is TRBV5-1, the J gene TRBJ2-7; D remains unclear. The germline gives CDR1 SGHRS, CDR2 YFSETQ. CDR3 size: 13 residues. V was trimmed by 0 bases and J by 7 bases, leaving 11 bases between them. The CDR3 loop is CASSLERQAEQYF. CDR3 DNA: TGCGCCAGCAGCTTGGAAAGGCAGGCGGAGCAGTACTTC.

V usage is TRBV18 and J usage is TRBJ2-6, with D tentatively TRBD1 (6 bases). CDR3 length: 18 residues. Per germline, CDR1 KGHSH and CDR2 LQKENI. V was cut by 4 bases and J by 0 bases, with 16 bases left in between. CDR3 nucleotides: TGTGCCAGCTCACTCCCGGGACAACTAATCTCTGGGGCCAACGTCCTGACTTTC. This encodes CASSLPGQLISGANVLTF.

The sample holds a few counts of this clonotype. V is TRBV5-4 and J is TRBJ2-1; 11 positions agree with TRBD2. The J segment lost 4 bases and the V segment lost 0 bases, leaving 18 bases of the junction unmatched. This CDR3 has 21 residues. The V gene's germline CDR1 is SGHNT and CDR2 YYREEE (reference sequence). The chain's CDR3 is CASSLEVRLAGGLRKYNEQFF. DNA for the CDR3: TGTGCCAGCAGCTTGGAAGTTCGCCTAGCGGGAGGCCTGCGAAAATACAATGAGCAGTTCTTC.

This rearrangement joins TRBV20-1 to TRBJ2-5; 8 bases are a match to TRBD2. The CDR3 is made up of 17 amino acids. V was pared by 3 bases and J by 4 bases, with 16 bases of the junction left unmatched. Germline CDR1 reads DFQATT; CDR2 reads SNEGSKA (reference sequence). The CDR3 region is CSASPGLAETTRETQYF. CDR3 DNA: TGCAGTGCTAGCCCCGGACTAGCAGAGACGACGCGAGAGACCCAGTACTTC.

For this clonotype: Since a much larger clone is just one base distant, this may be a read error. The chain links TRBV5-1 to TRBJ2-7; 8 bases are shared with TRBD1. The CDR3 is 14 amino acids. CDR1 is SGHRS, CDR2 YFSETQ, per germline. J lost 6 bases, V lost 4 bases, and 9 bases had no gene match. The CDR3 nucleotides read TGCGCCAGCAGCGGATCGGCAGGGGGCTTCGAGCAGTACTTC. Its protein is CASSGSAGGFEQYF.

This clonotype appeared many times. The CDR3 sequence is CSVGRTDTQYF. CDR3 sequence (DNA): TGCAGCGTGGGACGCACAGATACGCAGTATTTT. This chain uses TRBV29-1 with TRBJ2-3, with D possibly being TRBD1 or TRBD2 (5 bases each). Germline CDR1 is SQVTM and CDR2 is ANQGSEA. Trimming removed 6 bases at V and 1 base at J, with 5 bases between. The length of the CDR3 is 11 residues.

The V call is TRBV12-3 or TRBV12-4, the J call TRBJ2-5; TRBD1 or TRBD2 may be the D gene (5 bases each). There are 14 residues in the CDR3. V was trimmed by 6 bases and J by 7 bases, leaving 18 bases between them. CDR3 region: CASRGVGRSWTQYF. DNA of the CDR3: TGTGCCAGCAGGGGGGTTGGACGAAGTTGGACCCAGTACTTC.

This chain connects TRBV20-1 to TRBJ2-7; 7 bases fit TRBD1. J was trimmed by 3 bases and V by 5 bases; bases with no gene match: 7. Germline CDR1 is DFQATT and CDR2 is SNEGSKA (reference sequence). The CDR3 length is 13 residues. CDR3 sequence (DNA): TGCAGTGCTTCCCGACAGGGTGGCTACGAGCAGTACTTC. Protein sequence: CSASRQGGYEQYF.

The chain is built from TRBV30 and TRBJ2-1; D is unclear. This CDR3 spans 15 amino acids. Germline CDR1 and CDR2: GTSNPN and SVGIG (reference sequence). Between the trimmed V and J ends, which lost 1 base and 6 bases, there was a span of 16 bases. The CDR3 here is CAWSDPLRKGNEQFF. The DNA for the CDR3 is TGTGCCTGGAGTGACCCGCTGCGGAAGGGCAATGAGCAGTTCTTC.

This clonotype was seen a few times. The genes are TRBV3-1 and TRBJ2-5; D not resolved. Germline values: CDR1 LGHDT, CDR2 YNNKEL (reference sequence). The V end was cut by 1 base, the J end by 5 bases, with 14 bases between. The CDR3 is 15 amino acids. CDR3 DNA: TGTGCCAGCAGCCAAGTCAAGGGCGCAAGGGAGACCCAGTACTTC. Its protein product is CASSQVKGARETQYF.

This clonotype was seen more than once but under ten times. V usage is TRBV3-1 and J usage is TRBJ2-1, with 7 bases aligning to TRBD2. Germline V gives CDR1 LGHDT, CDR2 YNNKEL (reference sequence). There are 13 residues in the CDR3. The ends lost 4 bases at V and 11 bases at J; junction bases unmatched: 8. The CDR3 region is CASSRLGGRQQFF. The DNA for the CDR3 is TGTGCCAGCAGCCGCCTCGGGGGGAGACAGCAGTTCTTC.

This clonotype came up a few times. The chain uses TRBV7-9 and TRBJ2-2, with D maybe TRBD2 (5 bases). Germline V gene sequence: CDR1 SEHNR, CDR2 FQNEAQ (reference sequence). The V and J ends lost 6 bases and 3 bases respectively, with 8 bases between them. The CDR3 is 13 residues long. CDR3: CASRDGDTGELFF. The CDR3 region has the DNA TGTGCCAGCAGGGACGGGGACACCGGGGAGCTGTTTTTT.

A few counts support this clonotype. V gene TRBV12-3 or TRBV12-4 combines with J gene TRBJ2-7; TRBD1 matches at 8 bases. With V trimmed by 3 bases and J by 0 bases, 10 bases remained unmatched. This CDR3 region has 17 residues. CDR3 sequence reads: CASSFYPRQGSSYEQYF. The CDR3 region has the DNA TGTGCCAGCAGTTTTTACCCCAGACAGGGGAGCTCCTACGAGCAGTACTTC.

A few counts support this clonotype. This chain joins TRBV6-5 and TRBJ2-7, with 8 bases lining up with TRBD2. The germline V gene has CDR1 MNHEY and CDR2 SVGAGI. The junction had 9 bases not matched to a gene; V was cut back by 0 bases and J by 5 bases. This CDR3 contains 16 residues. CDR3 nucleotide sequence: TGTGCCAGCAGTTACTCGTTAAGCGGGAGACGTGACGAGCAGTACTTC. It yields the protein CASSYSLSGRRDEQYF.

This chain uses TRBV7-9 with TRBJ1-1, with 7 bases matching TRBD1. CDR3 length: 14 amino acids. Unmatched junction bases numbered 5, after V lost 6 bases and J lost 1 base. The V gene's germline CDR1 is SEHNR and CDR2 FQNEAQ (reference sequence). The DNA for the CDR3 is TGTGCCAGCAGAAGGGACAGTGGGAACACTGAAGCTTTCTTT. It translates to CASRRDSGNTEAFF.

This clonotype has more than one count but fewer than ten. J is TRBJ2-7 and V is TRBV29-1, with 8 bases aligning to TRBD1. Germline V lookup: CDR1 SQVTM, CDR2 ANQGSEA. This CDR3 contains 13 residues. Losses at the gene ends were 1 base for V and 7 bases for J; bases not matched to a gene: 6. CDR3 sequence (DNA): TGCAGCGTTGAAGGCAGGGGGCTAAGGGAGCAGTACTTC. It encodes CSVEGRGLREQYF.

With respect to this clonotype: A much larger clone lies one base from this, so it may be a read error. The gene calls are TRBV7-2 and TRBJ2-7; D gene uncertain. Looked up from germline, CDR1 is SGHTA and CDR2 is FQGNSA. V gave up 1 base and J gave up 4 bases, with 5 bases separating them. The CDR3 length is 12 residues. This CDR3 reads CASSLDQYEQYF. The CDR3 nucleotides are TGTGCCAGCAGCTTAGACCAGTACGAGCAGTACTTC.

The chain recombines TRBV24-1 with TRBJ1-2, with D uncertain. Germline CDR1 and CDR2: KGHDR and SFDVKD. V lost 4 bases and J 7 bases, leaving 15 bases between the germline ends. This CDR3 is 14 amino acids long. CDR3 protein: CATSDPTRAVGYTF. The CDR3 DNA is TGTGCCACCAGTGACCCCACAAGGGCGGTTGGCTACACCTTC.

The rearrangement uses TRBV6-1 and TRBJ2-1; 11 nucleotides agree with TRBD2. V was pared by 6 bases and J by 1 base, with 5 bases of the junction left unmatched. Germline V lookup: CDR1 MNHNS, CDR2 SASEGT. There are 16 residues in the CDR3. The CDR3 sequence: CASRPLAGVSYNEQFF. The CDR3 region has the DNA TGTGCCAGCAGGCCACTAGCGGGGGTATCCTACAATGAGCAGTTCTTC.

A few counts support this clonotype. V and J are TRBV10-3 and TRBJ2-5, with a tentative D call TRBD2 (5 bases). Per germline, CDR1 ENHRY and CDR2 SYGVKD. Trimming stripped 4 bases from V and 4 bases from J, with 13 bases between. The CDR3 is made up of 14 amino acids. CDR3 residues: CAISAEAPGETQYF. DNA for the CDR3: TGTGCCATCAGTGCGGAGGCCCCTGGAGAGACCCAGTACTTC.

This clonotype showed up just a few times. This chain connects TRBV5-1 to TRBJ2-7; D is possibly TRBD2 (6 bases). Trimming removed 0 bases at V and 2 bases at J, with 9 bases between. This CDR3 comprises 14 residues. Germline values: CDR1 SGHRS, CDR2 YFSETQ. CDR3 in amino acids: CASSLAGVAYEQYF. As DNA, the CDR3 is TGCGCCAGCAGCTTGGCGGGAGTTGCCTACGAGCAGTACTTC.

This clonotype was found once. This rearrangement joins TRBV7-8 to TRBJ2-7; 9 bases align to TRBD2. The V gene's germline CDR1 is SGHVS and CDR2 FQNEAQ. CDR3 size: 15 residues. V was pared by 2 bases and J by 4 bases, with 6 bases of the junction left unmatched. The CDR3 loop is CASSLRIAGAYEQYF. The CDR3 region has the DNA TGTGCCAGCAGCTTAAGAATAGCGGGAGCATACGAGCAGTACTTC.

This clonotype has at least ten counts. The chain combines TRBV12-3 or TRBV12-4 with TRBJ2-1; a possible D gene is TRBD1 (5 bases). CDR3 length: 14 amino acids. Trimming stripped 1 base from V and 6 bases from J, with 10 bases between. The CDR3 region is CASSLDGQINEQFF. The CDR3 bases are TGTGCCAGCAGTTTAGACGGACAAATCAATGAGCAGTTCTTC.

This clonotype was seen ten or more times. The chain combines TRBV7-2 with TRBJ2-3; weak D call: TRBD1 (5 bases). The CDR3 has 15 amino acids. CDR1 SGHTA and CDR2 FQGNSA come from the germline V gene. V dropped 6 bases and J dropped 4 bases, with 17 bases sitting between them. CDR3 sequence (DNA): TGTGCCAGCAGTTCACCCCCAGGGTCTCCAGATACGCAGTATTTT. Translating it yields CASSSPPGSPDTQYF.

CDR3 coding DNA: TGCGCCAGCAGCCAAGGATTCAGGACAGGGGTTAACATTCAGTACTTC. Its protein product is CASSQGFRTGVNIQYF. The rearrangement joins TRBV4-1 to TRBJ2-4; 9 positions match TRBD1. The V gene end was trimmed by 1 base and the J gene end by 7 bases; junction bases not matched to a gene: 8. The CDR3 is 16 amino acids. CDR1 MGHRA and CDR2 YSYEKL come from the germline V gene.

The chain couples TRBV7-9 to TRBJ2-5; tentative D call: TRBD2 (6 bases). Looked up from germline, CDR1 is SEHNR and CDR2 is FQNEAQ (reference sequence). Deletions cut 11 bases from V and 1 base from J, with 20 bases between. This CDR3 spans 15 amino acids. CDR3 sequence (DNA): TGTGCCGGAAGCCCGGGCGGGGCTATCCAAGAGACCCAGTACTTC. Its protein product is CAGSPGGAIQETQYF.

The rearrangement joins TRBV19 to TRBJ2-3; no firm D call. V lost 6 bases to trimming and J lost 0 bases, with 7 bases between them. Germline CDR1 LNHDA, CDR2 SQIVND (reference sequence). The CDR3 spans 13 residues. CDR3 in DNA: TGTGCCAGTAGAGTTTCTAGCACAGATACGCAGTATTTT. This translates into CASRVSSTDTQYF.